What follows are 18 T cell receptor beta chains derived from one specimen sequenced in a study of cytomegalovirus exposure and HLA in healthy donors. PCR involved 60 Vbeta and 13 Jbeta primers. Assay used: immunoSEQ multiplex PCR; TCRdb lists only in-frame clones, some missing. The sample has fewer than 60,000 clones. The sample was PBMCs. The receptor set was obtained from a woman in her twenties or thirties in good health and CMV-seropositive.

This chain connects TRBV4-1 to TRBJ2-7; 7 bases align to TRBD1. Per the germline V gene, CDR1 is MGHRA and CDR2 is YSYEKL. This CDR3 contains 12 residues. V was clipped by 4 bases and J by 6 bases; unmatched bases: 3. CDR3 sequence reads: CASSRPGGEQYF. CDR3 sequence (DNA): TGCGCCAGCAGCCGACCAGGGGGCGAGCAGTACTTC.

V usage is TRBV6-1 and J usage is TRBJ1-1; 7 nucleotides match TRBD1. The germline V gene has CDR1 MNHNS and CDR2 SASEGT. Germline trimming cut 6 bases from V and 4 bases from J; bases unmatched to any gene: 5. The CDR3 totals 13 residues. DNA for the CDR3: TGTGCCAGCAGAACTACAGGGGCCACTGAAGCTTTCTTT. Translating gives CASRTTGATEAFF.

This chain links TRBV6-1 with TRBJ1-5; D unresolved. The germline CDR1 and CDR2 sequences are MNHNS and SASEGT. Deletions cut 5 bases from V and 2 bases from J, with 7 bases between. The CDR3 has 13 amino acids. The CDR3 protein is CASSNSGNQPQHF. The CDR3 DNA follows: TGTGCCAGCAGTAACAGTGGCAATCAGCCCCAGCATTTT.

The gene calls are TRBV6-6 and TRBJ2-7, with D tentatively TRBD1 (6 bases). Germline V lookup: CDR1 MNHNY, CDR2 SVGAGI (reference sequence). The CDR3 has 15 residues. V was shortened by 6 bases and J by 1 base, with 16 bases between the two germline ends. The CDR3 loop is CASRYTRDTSYEQYF. The DNA for the CDR3 is TGTGCCAGCAGGTATACCCGGGACACTTCCTACGAGCAGTACTTC.

The V and J genes are TRBV19 and TRBJ2-3; the D gene is possibly TRBD2 (6 bases). CDR1 LNHDA and CDR2 SQIVND come from the germline V gene (reference sequence). The CDR3 loop spans 15 amino acids. The germline V and J ends were trimmed by 4 bases and 1 base, with 12 bases remaining between them. The CDR3 DNA follows: TGTGCCAGTAGTACCGTGGGGACTCGCACAGATACGCAGTATTTT. Translation: CASSTVGTRTDTQYF.

The chain employs TRBV5-1 and TRBJ2-1; 8 bases fit TRBD1. The junction had 9 bases not matched to a gene; V was cut back by 7 bases and J by 0 bases. The CDR3 has 16 amino acids. The V gene's germline CDR1 is SGHRS and CDR2 YFSETQ. CDR3 nucleotides: TGCGCCAGCTCGGCCAGGGGGCTATACTCCTACAATGAGCAGTTCTTC. Protein: CASSARGLYSYNEQFF.

The chain is built from TRBV5-1 and TRBJ2-7; TRBD1 is a possible D gene (5 bases). Germline V gene lookup returns CDR1 SGHRS and CDR2 YFSETQ. CDR3 length: 14 amino acids. V lost 4 bases, J lost 0 bases, and 11 bases lay in between. The DNA of the CDR3 is TGCGCCAGCAGCCAAGACAGTAGCTCCTACGAGCAGTACTTC. This codes for CASSQDSSSYEQYF.

This chain joins TRBV28 and TRBJ2-5; 14 bases are a match to TRBD2. The V gene's germline CDR1 is MDHEN and CDR2 SYDVKM. The CDR3 contains 16 residues. Trimming cost V 7 bases and J 5 bases; bases outside gene matches: 9. The CDR3 sequence: CASTKGLAGAGETQYF. The CDR3 DNA reads as TGTGCCAGCACAAAGGGACTAGCGGGGGCGGGGGAGACCCAGTACTTC.

Comments on this clone: The junction does not match germline at one end; this may be a read error. The chain joins TRBV6-1 to TRBJ2-7, with 8 bases identical to TRBD2. Germline CDR1 is MNHNS and CDR2 is SASEGT. This CDR3 has 17 residues. The CDR3 region has the DNA TGTGCCAGCAGCGAAACCCCCGGAGCGGGAGTATCCTCCGAGCAGTACTTC. The encoded protein is CASSETPGAGVSSEQYF.

The chain couples TRBV6-1 to TRBJ1-2; possible D gene TRBD1, 6 bases. This CDR3 comprises 15 residues. Germline CDR1 reads MNHNS; CDR2 reads SASEGT. Trimming shortened V by 0 bases and J by 4 bases, and 12 bases separated the two germline ends. The CDR3 DNA reads as TGTGCCAGCAGTGAAGCCAGGGAGGGGGGCTATGGCTACACCTTC. This encodes CASSEAREGGYGYTF.

The chain carries TRBV5-1 and TRBJ2-7; 9 nucleotides match TRBD2. The CDR3 runs 15 residues. Germline V gives CDR1 SGHRS, CDR2 YFSETQ. With 0 bases clipped from V and 3 bases from J, the junction kept 4 bases outside the gene matches. CDR3 sequence reads: CASSLGAGGLYEQYF. The CDR3 nucleotides read TGCGCCAGCAGCTTGGGAGCGGGAGGCCTCTACGAGCAGTACTTC.

The rearrangement joins TRBV9 to TRBJ2-5; 8 positions match TRBD2. V was clipped by 0 bases and J by 5 bases; unmatched bases: 6. In germline, CDR1 is SGDLS, CDR2 YYNGEE. The CDR3 loop spans 15 amino acids. This CDR3 is CASSVGGGGMETQYF. CDR3 nucleotide sequence: TGTGCCAGCAGCGTAGGTGGCGGGGGGATGGAGACCCAGTACTTC.

The CDR3 region has the DNA TGTGCCAGCTCACCAAAGGTCCCGGGACTAGCGGGAAGGGATACGCAGTATTTT. Protein product: CASSPKVPGLAGRDTQYF. The chain carries TRBV18 and TRBJ2-3, with 13 bases fitting TRBD2. Germline V gene lookup returns CDR1 KGHSH and CDR2 LQKENI. Trimming took 2 bases from V and 6 from J; bases not matched to a gene: 11. The CDR3 is 18 residues long.

V usage is TRBV18 and J usage is TRBJ2-2; maybe TRBD1 (6 bases). CDR3 length: 15 residues. Germline V gives CDR1 KGHSH, CDR2 LQKENI. Trimming pared 6 bases from V and 0 bases from J, leaving 11 bases between. The CDR3 region is CASSLGQPNTGELFF. For the CDR3, the DNA is TGTGCCAGCTCGTTGGGACAACCGAACACCGGGGAGCTGTTTTTT.

V is TRBV14 and J is TRBJ1-6; D might be TRBD1 (6 bases). The CDR3 length is 17 residues. With 3 bases removed from V and 4 bases from J, the gap between germline ends came to 16 bases. Germline CDR1 is SGHDN and CDR2 is FVKESK. CDR3 in amino acids: CASSHRQGSAYNSPLHF. The DNA for the CDR3 is TGTGCCAGCAGCCACCGGCAGGGGTCGGCTTATAATTCACCCCTCCACTTT.

This rearrangement joins TRBV4-2 to TRBJ2-1; perhaps TRBD2 as D (5 bases). The V gene's germline CDR1 is LGHNA and CDR2 YNFKEQ. V shed 5 bases and J shed 3 bases, with 11 bases lying between them. This CDR3 comprises 14 residues. Here the CDR3 DNA reads TGTGCCAGCAGCGGAGCGGTCATCTACAATGAGCAGTTCTTC. It codes for CASSGAVIYNEQFF.

The chain has TRBV11-3 and TRBJ2-7; 7 positions match TRBD1. Germline CDR1 reads SGHNT; CDR2 reads YENEEA. The CDR3 totals 14 residues. Trimming at V came to 6 bases and at J to 5 bases, leaving 10 bases not matched to a gene. The DNA of the CDR3 is TGTGCCAGCAGTAGAAGACAGGGTACCCACGAGCAGTACTTC. Translated, it gives CASSRRQGTHEQYF.

This chain links TRBV28 with TRBJ2-7; 8 positions match TRBD1. Trimming at V came to 6 bases and at J to 1 base, leaving 14 bases not matched to a gene. The CDR3 spans 17 residues. Per germline, CDR1 MDHEN and CDR2 SYDVKM. CDR3 region: CASSPPQGAGVSYEQYF. CDR3 DNA: TGTGCCAGCAGCCCTCCCCAGGGGGCAGGCGTTTCCTACGAGCAGTACTTC.